This paragraph reports one T cell receptor beta chain. Its antigen is not identified. The length of the CDR3 is 13 residues. Germline V gene data show CDR1 as WNHNN and CDR2 as SYGVQD (reference sequence). These data come from a study of cytomegalovirus exposure and HLA in healthy donors. The study, taken as a whole, reports: Despite most TCR sequences being rare, some public TCRs occurred in many donors. Apart from CMV serostatus, no immune exposure information was available. In a later analysis, parvovirus B19, influenza, CMV and Epstein-Barr virus appeared linked to several top co-occurrence clusters.

The PCR made use of 60 Vbeta and 13 Jbeta primers. The protocol was immunoSEQ multiplex PCR, while the TCRdb copy is restricted to in-frame clones and leaves out a portion. Among hundreds of thousands of clones listed, roughly two thirds were seen once. This clonotype was sampled from a female donor in good health and CMV-seronegative. The sample comprised PBMCs. This chain links TRBV10-1 with TRBJ2-5; D is uncertain. Judging by the DNA end, TRBJ2-7 fits better; the J call may be wrong. The CDR3 bases are TGCGCCAGCAGTGAGCCTCCAACCTACGAGCAGTACTTC. Its translation is CASSEPPTYEQYF.